These T cell receptor beta chains were read from a single sample in a study of human T cells and chemical hapten exposure. TCRdb redid the calling of the RACE reads with MiXCR, one entry per CDR3 protein. The table includes about 120,000 distinct CDR3 sequences, roughly 12% detected once. This sample comprised whole blood, obtained in connection with sensitization to the hapten diphenylcyclopropenone (DPC). The origin of the receptors is a woman aged 18 to 35 with alopecia areata. Some clones in this sample may be carry-over from other donors' samples. CDR3s include the opening cysteine and the closing phenylalanine or tryptophan. D genes are given only for firm matches. A row's size may be missing; if present it is once, few, many or a size class.

clone_size: -
d_call: TRBD1
j_call: TRBJ1-6
v_call: TRBV7-2
cdr3_aa: CASSSRTGVGSPLHF
cdr3_nt: TGTGCCAGCAGCTCGCGGACAGGGGTCGGTTCACCCCTCCACTTT

clone_size: -
d_call: TRBD1
j_call: TRBJ1-6
v_call: TRBV27
cdr3_aa: CASSSDRAGNSPLHF
cdr3_nt: TGTGCCAGCAGTTCGGACAGGGCGGGCAATTCACCCCTCCACTTT

clone_size: few
d_call: TRBD1
j_call: TRBJ2-3
v_call: TRBV20-1
cdr3_aa: CSAQGGTGVDTQYF
cdr3_nt: TGCAGTGCCCAAGGGGGGACAGGGGTGGATACGCAGTATTTT

clone_size: few
d_call: -
j_call: TRBJ2-1
v_call: TRBV7-9
cdr3_aa: CASTSVTGANEQFF
cdr3_nt: TGTGCCAGCACCTCCGTGACGGGGGCGAATGAGCAGTTCTTC

clone_size: -
d_call: -
j_call: TRBJ1-5
v_call: TRBV2
cdr3_aa: CASSEAQRSNQPQHF
cdr3_nt: TGTGCCAGCAGTGAAGCACAGCGAAGCAATCAGCCCCAGCATTTT

clone_size: many
d_call: TRBD1
j_call: TRBJ1-5
v_call: TRBV7-2
cdr3_aa: CASSSGTGDMGNQPQHF
cdr3_nt: TGTGCCAGCAGCTCAGGGACAGGGGACATGGGTAATCAGCCCCAGCATTTT

clone_size: -
d_call: -
j_call: TRBJ2-7
v_call: TRBV19
cdr3_aa: CASRRPGARDEQYF
cdr3_nt: TGTGCCAGTAGGAGGCCGGGGGCGAGGGACGAGCAGTACTTC

clone_size: -
d_call: TRBD2
j_call: TRBJ2-5
v_call: TRBV10-2
cdr3_aa: CASSDRTSGGAGRETQYF
cdr3_nt: TGCGCCAGCAGTGATCGGACTAGCGGGGGGGCGGGGAGAGAGACCCAGTACTTC

clone_size: many
d_call: -
j_call: TRBJ2-7
v_call: TRBV4-2
cdr3_aa: CASSQESYEQYF
cdr3_nt: TGTGCCAGCAGCCAAGAAAGTTACGAGCAGTACTTC

clone_size: many
d_call: -
j_call: TRBJ1-6
v_call: TRBV20-1
cdr3_aa: CSATPDGGNSPLHF
cdr3_nt: TGCAGTGCTACCCCTGACGGGGGAAATTCACCCCTCCACTTT

clone_size: many
d_call: -
j_call: TRBJ2-5
v_call: TRBV6-6
cdr3_aa: CASSYARSGETQYF
cdr3_nt: TGTGCCAGCAGTTACGCACGGTCTGGAGAGACCCAGTACTTC

clone_size: few
d_call: TRBD1
j_call: TRBJ2-1
v_call: TRBV6-1
cdr3_aa: CASTGTGLNEQFF
cdr3_nt: TGTGCCAGCACCGGGACAGGGTTGAATGAGCAGTTCTTC

clone_size: -
d_call: -
j_call: TRBJ1-6
v_call: TRBV7-9
cdr3_aa: CASSSVGAGINSPLHF
cdr3_nt: TGTGCCAGCAGCTCGGTCGGAGCAGGGATTAATTCACCCCTCCACTTT

clone_size: few
d_call: -
j_call: TRBJ2-5
v_call: TRBV2
cdr3_aa: CASSGTEQETQYF
cdr3_nt: TGTGCCAGCAGTGGGACAGAACAAGAGACCCAGTACTTC

clone_size: few
d_call: TRBD2
j_call: TRBJ2-1
v_call: TRBV6-1
cdr3_aa: CASSGTSGGPYNEQFF
cdr3_nt: TGTGCCAGCAGTGGGACTAGCGGGGGACCCTACAATGAGCAGTTCTTC

clone_size: -
d_call: TRBD1
j_call: TRBJ2-3
v_call: TRBV20-1
cdr3_aa: CSAQEYGTGGTDTQYF
cdr3_nt: TGCAGTGCCCAGGAATACGGGACAGGGGGCACAGATACGCAGTATTTT

clone_size: -
d_call: -
j_call: TRBJ2-7
v_call: TRBV19
cdr3_aa: CASRQAPGEQYF
cdr3_nt: TGTGCCTCCAGACAGGCCCCGGGCGAGCAGTACTTC

clone_size: once
d_call: TRBD1
j_call: TRBJ2-3
v_call: TRBV2
cdr3_aa: CASRPIQGATDTQYF
cdr3_nt: TGTGCCAGCAGACCCATCCAGGGGGCCACAGATACGCAGTATTTT

clone_size: few
d_call: TRBD1
j_call: TRBJ1-1
v_call: TRBV7-8
cdr3_aa: CASSSLTTGTTEAFF
cdr3_nt: TGTGCCAGCAGCTCATTAACGACAGGGACCACTGAAGCTTTCTTT

clone_size: many
d_call: TRBD2
j_call: TRBJ2-1
v_call: TRBV20-1
cdr3_aa: CSAPRGGPSRNEQFF
cdr3_nt: TGCAGTGCTCCCCGGGGGGGACCCTCGCGGAATGAGCAGTTCTTC

clone_size: -
d_call: -
j_call: TRBJ2-1
v_call: TRBV7-8
cdr3_aa: CASSLVSMYREIYNEQFF
cdr3_nt: TGTGCCAGCAGCTTAGTCAGTATGTACAGGGAAATCTACAATGAGCAGTTCTTC

clone_size: few
d_call: -
j_call: TRBJ2-2
v_call: TRBV7-9
cdr3_aa: CASSPPRGLTGELFF
cdr3_nt: TGTGCCAGCAGCCCTCCGCGGGGTTTAACCGGGGAGCTGTTTTTT

clone_size: -
d_call: -
j_call: TRBJ2-7
v_call: TRBV12-3/TRBV12-4
cdr3_aa: CASSLSNEQYF
cdr3_nt: TGTGCCAGCAGTTTATCTAACGAGCAGTACTTC

clone_size: few
d_call: -
j_call: TRBJ1-1
v_call: TRBV5-5
cdr3_aa: CASTLILGSEAFF
cdr3_nt: TGTGCCAGCACCTTAATTTTAGGGTCTGAAGCTTTCTTT

clone_size: -
d_call: -
j_call: TRBJ2-3
v_call: TRBV20-1
cdr3_aa: CSASYGRTDTQYF
cdr3_nt: TGCAGTGCTAGTTACGGCCGCACAGATACGCAGTATTTT

clone_size: few
d_call: -
j_call: TRBJ1-6
v_call: TRBV10-3
cdr3_aa: CAISESNSPLHF
cdr3_nt: TGTGCCATCAGTGAGAGTAATTCACCCCTCCACTTT

clone_size: many
d_call: -
j_call: TRBJ1-1
v_call: TRBV6-1
cdr3_aa: CASSEKIGILAFF
cdr3_nt: TGTGCCAGCAGTGAGAAGATCGGGATTCTGGCTTTCTTT

clone_size: many
d_call: TRBD1
j_call: TRBJ1-2
v_call: TRBV6-5
cdr3_aa: CASSYFPTGRNGYTF
cdr3_nt: TGTGCCAGCAGTTACTTCCCGACAGGGAGGAATGGCTACACCTTC

clone_size: -
d_call: -
j_call: TRBJ1-3
v_call: TRBV30
cdr3_aa: CAWLHDPGNTIYF
cdr3_nt: TGTGCCTGGTTACACGATCCTGGAAACACCATATATTTT

clone_size: -
d_call: -
j_call: TRBJ1-2
v_call: TRBV2
cdr3_aa: CASSEIFYGYGYTF
cdr3_nt: TGTGCCAGCAGTGAAATTTTTTATGGCTATGGCTACACCTTC

clone_size: -
d_call: TRBD1
j_call: TRBJ2-7
v_call: TRBV11-2
cdr3_aa: CASSFGTGQQGTYEQYF
cdr3_nt: TGTGCCAGCAGCTTCGGGACAGGCCAACAAGGGACCTACGAGCAGTACTTC

clone_size: -
d_call: -
j_call: TRBJ2-7
v_call: TRBV11-1
cdr3_aa: CASSSNPPGGAEYF
cdr3_nt: TGTGCCAGCAGCTCAAACCCCCCAGGTGGCGCGGAGTACTTC

clone_size: few
d_call: TRBD1
j_call: TRBJ1-2
v_call: TRBV7-3
cdr3_aa: CASSWDRGDGYTF
cdr3_nt: TGTGCCAGCAGTTGGGACAGGGGTGATGGCTACACCTTC

clone_size: few
d_call: TRBD1
j_call: TRBJ2-7
v_call: TRBV7-6
cdr3_aa: CASSPGQGAEQYF
cdr3_nt: TGTGCCAGCAGCCCCGGACAGGGGGCTGAGCAGTACTTC

clone_size: few
d_call: -
j_call: TRBJ1-6
v_call: TRBV11-2
cdr3_aa: CASTPQLYNSPLHF
cdr3_nt: TGTGCCAGCACCCCTCAACTCTATAATTCACCCCTCCACTTT

clone_size: few
d_call: -
j_call: TRBJ1-2
v_call: TRBV6-5
cdr3_aa: CASSFQAGTQGYTF
cdr3_nt: TGTGCCAGCAGTTTTCAGGCAGGGACGCAAGGCTACACCTTC

clone_size: -
d_call: -
j_call: TRBJ2-1
v_call: TRBV29-1
cdr3_aa: CSSSQNEQFF
cdr3_nt: TGCAGCTCAAGTCAAAATGAGCAGTTCTTC

clone_size: -
d_call: TRBD1
j_call: TRBJ1-6
v_call: TRBV5-1
cdr3_aa: CASSVTGDKSPLHF
cdr3_nt: TGCGCCAGCAGCGTGACAGGGGACAAATCACCCCTCCACTTT

clone_size: -
d_call: TRBD1
j_call: TRBJ2-4
v_call: TRBV29-1
cdr3_aa: CSARADRGYIQYF
cdr3_nt: TGCAGCGCCAGAGCTGACAGGGGATACATTCAGTACTTC

clone_size: few
d_call: -
j_call: TRBJ2-2
v_call: TRBV4-3
cdr3_aa: CASSQDDRYTGELFF
cdr3_nt: TGCGCCAGCAGCCAAGATGACAGATACACCGGGGAGCTGTTTTTT

clone_size: many
d_call: TRBD2
j_call: TRBJ2-3
v_call: TRBV9
cdr3_aa: CASTRGGGEADTQYF
cdr3_nt: TGTGCCAGCACCCGGGGGGGCGGAGAGGCAGATACGCAGTATTTT

clone_size: many
d_call: -
j_call: TRBJ2-2
v_call: TRBV6-4
cdr3_aa: CASSSGNTGELFF
cdr3_nt: TGTGCCAGCAGTAGCGGGAACACCGGGGAGCTGTTTTTT

clone_size: -
d_call: -
j_call: TRBJ1-1
v_call: TRBV6-2/TRBV6-3
cdr3_aa: CASSYSEVNTEAFF
cdr3_nt: TGTGCCAGCAGTTACTCCGAAGTGAACACTGAAGCTTTCTTT

clone_size: few
d_call: -
j_call: TRBJ1-5
v_call: TRBV7-9
cdr3_aa: CASSKLARGVQPQHF
cdr3_nt: TGTGCCAGCAGCAAACTTGCCAGGGGAGTACAGCCCCAGCATTTT

clone_size: few
d_call: TRBD2
j_call: TRBJ2-7
v_call: TRBV29-1
cdr3_aa: CSAEIAGANYEQYF
cdr3_nt: TGCAGCGCCGAGATAGCGGGGGCCAACTACGAGCAGTACTTC

clone_size: -
d_call: -
j_call: TRBJ2-7
v_call: TRBV29-1
cdr3_aa: CSVARAGGMTYEQYF
cdr3_nt: TGCAGCGTTGCCCGGGCAGGCGGAATGACCTACGAGCAGTACTTC